This note documents a single T cell receptor (beta chain) sequence. What it binds is not known. CDR1 is SGHVS, CDR2 FNYEAQ, per germline. Germline trimming cut 4 bases from V and 3 bases from J; bases unmatched to any gene: 6. This CDR3 is built from 14 residues. Data came from immunoSEQ multiplex PCR; TCRdb stores just in-frame clones and leaves some out. The sample carries more than 95,000 clones, about nine tenths recorded once. The data originate from a study of T cell responses to AZD1222 COVID-19 vaccine. Study overall: Pooling of second doses given at about 4 or about 12 weeks was done. Overall study findings and caveats: There were repertoire samples only from the period after the peak T cell response. Across spike, vaccine-associated CD4 TCRs were found, dominant at 160-218 and 743-854. White British people made up most donors, females outnumbered males, and clonal diversity was possibly underestimated.

The receptor was derived from an adult in good health. Source: peripheral blood, taken on day 0 of AZD1222 vaccination. The chain is built from TRBV7-6 and TRBJ2-7, with 7 bases that match TRBD1. In nucleotides, the CDR3 is TGTGCCAGCAGCTCCCGGACAGGAGGCTACGAGCAGTACTTC. Translating it yields CASSSRTGGYEQYF.